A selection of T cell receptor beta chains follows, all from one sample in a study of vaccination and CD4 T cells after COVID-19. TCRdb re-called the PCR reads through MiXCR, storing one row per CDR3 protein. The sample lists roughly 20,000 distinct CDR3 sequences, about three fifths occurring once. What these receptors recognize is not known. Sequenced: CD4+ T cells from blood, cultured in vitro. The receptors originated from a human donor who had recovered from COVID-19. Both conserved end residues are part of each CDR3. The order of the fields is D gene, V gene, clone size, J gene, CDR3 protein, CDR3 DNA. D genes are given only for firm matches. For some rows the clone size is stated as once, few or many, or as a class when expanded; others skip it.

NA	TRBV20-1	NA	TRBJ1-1	CSGRVGGKGAFF	TGCAGTGGACGTGTCGGGGGTAAGGGGGCTTTCTTT
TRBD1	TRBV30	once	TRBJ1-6	CAWSGGQGENSPLHF	TGTGCCTGGAGTGGGGGACAGGGGGAGAATTCACCCCTCCACTTT
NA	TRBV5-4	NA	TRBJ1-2	CASSPGSGYTF	TGTGCCAGCAGCCCCGGGAGTGGCTACACCTTC
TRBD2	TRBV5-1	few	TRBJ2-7	CASSLIQGAGYEQYF	TGCGCCAGCAGCTTGATCCAGGGAGCGGGGTACGAGCAGTACTTC
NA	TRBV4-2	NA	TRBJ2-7	CASSQDRGYAYEQYF	TGTGCCAGCAGCCAAGACAGGGGATATGCCTACGAGCAGTACTTC
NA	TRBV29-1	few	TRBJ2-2	CSVVRDPTGELFF	TGCAGCGTTGTTCGCGACCCGACCGGGGAGCTGTTTTTT
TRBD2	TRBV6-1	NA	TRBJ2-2	CASRKTSGRGTGELFF	TGTGCCAGCAGAAAGACTAGCGGGAGGGGGACCGGGGAGCTGTTTTTT
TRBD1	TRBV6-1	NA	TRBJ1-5	CASTGQGITSNQPQHF	TGTGCCAGCACTGGACAGGGAATAACTAGCAATCAGCCCCAGCATTTT
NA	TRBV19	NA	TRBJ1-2	CASWDRNSKRGYTF	TGTGCCAGTTGGGACCGTAACTCTAAAAGGGGCTACACCTTC
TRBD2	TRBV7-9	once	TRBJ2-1	CASSFLGMRGRANGGNEQFF	TGTGCCAGCAGCTTCCTGGGGATGCGCGGGAGGGCCAACGGGGGGAATGAGCAGTTCTTC
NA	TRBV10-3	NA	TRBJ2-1	CAIRDYNEQFF	TGTGCCATCCGAGACTACAATGAGCAGTTCTTC
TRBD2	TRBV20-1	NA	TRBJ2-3	CSASPRETAYTDTQYF	TGCAGTGCTAGCCCGCGGGAGACCGCCTACACAGATACGCAGTATTTT
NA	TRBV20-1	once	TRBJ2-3	CSARVFRGTTSTDTQYF	TGCAGTGCTAGAGTCTTTCGGGGGACAACTAGCACAGATACGCAGTATTTT
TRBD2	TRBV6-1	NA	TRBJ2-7	CASRGTSGSIHEQYF	TGTGCCAGCAGGGGCACTAGCGGGAGTATTCACGAGCAGTACTTC
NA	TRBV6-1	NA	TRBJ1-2	CASSEAEKSHSYTF	TGTGCCAGCAGTGAAGCGGAAAAGAGTCATAGCTACACCTTC
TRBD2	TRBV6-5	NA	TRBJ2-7	CASSYSMGGTSATYEQYF	TGTGCCAGCAGTTACTCGATGGGCGGGACTAGCGCGACCTACGAGCAGTACTTC
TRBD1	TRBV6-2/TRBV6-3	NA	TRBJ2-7	CASSYWDRPTYEQYF	TGTGCCAGCAGTTACTGGGACAGACCCACCTACGAGCAGTACTTC
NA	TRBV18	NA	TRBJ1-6	CASSPSGWGLENNSPLHF	TGTGCCAGCTCACCTTCCGGATGGGGACTGGAAAATAATTCACCCCTCCACTTT
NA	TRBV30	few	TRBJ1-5	CAWTQEGNQPQHF	TGTGCCTGGACTCAGGAGGGCAATCAGCCCCAGCATTTT
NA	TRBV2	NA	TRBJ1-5	CASSLAGMNQPQHF	TGTGCCAGCAGCCTGGCAGGGATGAATCAGCCCCAGCATTTT
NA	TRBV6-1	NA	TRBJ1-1	CATKDSLLGLNTEAFF	TGTGCCACCAAAGACAGTCTCTTAGGGCTGAACACTGAAGCTTTCTTT
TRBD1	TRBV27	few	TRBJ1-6	CASQRGQVDSPLHF	TGTGCCAGTCAACGTGGACAGGTCGATTCACCCCTCCACTTT
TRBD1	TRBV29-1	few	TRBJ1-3	CSVEAGGGNTIYF	TGCAGCGTTGAAGCAGGGGGAGGAAACACCATATATTTT
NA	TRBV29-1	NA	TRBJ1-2	CSVAPRGAGNYGYTF	TGCAGCGTTGCACCTCGGGGGGCAGGAAACTATGGCTACACCTTC
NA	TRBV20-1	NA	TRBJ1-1	CSAPRPGSRGRTEAFF	TGCAGTGCTCCACGTCCGGGGTCACGGGGGCGGACTGAAGCTTTCTTT
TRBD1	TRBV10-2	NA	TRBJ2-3	CASSSTGVGTDTQYF	TGCGCCAGCAGTTCGACAGGGGTGGGGACAGATACGCAGTATTTT